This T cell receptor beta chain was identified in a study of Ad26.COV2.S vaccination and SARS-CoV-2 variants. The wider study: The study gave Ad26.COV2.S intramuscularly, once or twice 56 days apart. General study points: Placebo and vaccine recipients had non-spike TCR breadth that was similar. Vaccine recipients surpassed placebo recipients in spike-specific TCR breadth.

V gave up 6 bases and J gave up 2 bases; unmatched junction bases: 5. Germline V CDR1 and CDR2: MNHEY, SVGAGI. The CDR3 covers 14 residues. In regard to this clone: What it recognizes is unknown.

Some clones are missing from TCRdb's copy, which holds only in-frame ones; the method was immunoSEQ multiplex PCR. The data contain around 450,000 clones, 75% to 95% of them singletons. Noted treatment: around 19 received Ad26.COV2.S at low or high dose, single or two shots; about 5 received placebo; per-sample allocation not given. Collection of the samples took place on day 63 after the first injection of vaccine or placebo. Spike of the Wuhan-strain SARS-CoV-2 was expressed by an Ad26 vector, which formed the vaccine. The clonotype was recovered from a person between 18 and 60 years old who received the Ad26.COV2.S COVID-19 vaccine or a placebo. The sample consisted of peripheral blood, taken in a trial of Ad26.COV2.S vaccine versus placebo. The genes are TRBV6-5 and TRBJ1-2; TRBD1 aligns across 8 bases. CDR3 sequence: CASRSQGANYGYTF. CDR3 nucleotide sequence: TGTGCCAGCAGATCTCAGGGGGCCAACTATGGCTACACCTTC.